Sequencing of this TCR beta chain was carried out in a study of T-cell memory formation after mild COVID-19. Study overall: TCR clusters were mostly confined to one donor each.

Findings and caveats of the study: CD4+ bias marked clones expanding day 15 to 37, unlike balanced contracting clones.

Looked up from germline, CDR1 is SQVTM and CDR2 is ANQGSEA. The V and J ends lost 0 bases and 6 bases respectively, with 9 bases between them. This CDR3 has 12 amino acids. 5'RACE, which relied on constant-segment primers, yielded TCR alpha and TCR beta cDNA libraries carrying sample barcodes and UMIs. TCRdb re-called the 5' RACE reads with MiXCR, one entry per CDR3 protein. The profile shows 500,000 to 600,000 distinct CDR3 sequences, approximately 19% of them singletons. Turning to this clonotype: Antigen unknown.

The chain has TRBV29-1 and TRBJ2-7; D is possibly TRBD1 (6 bases). The sequencing sample was made of PBMCs or a T cell subset sorted from them (not recorded which). This TCR came from an adult woman who had mild COVID-19 (a few samples of this study predate the infection). Cell type and time point are not known. CDR3 sequence: CSVEDRGSEQYF. The CDR3 coding sequence is TGCAGCGTTGAAGACAGGGGATCCGAGCAGTACTTC.